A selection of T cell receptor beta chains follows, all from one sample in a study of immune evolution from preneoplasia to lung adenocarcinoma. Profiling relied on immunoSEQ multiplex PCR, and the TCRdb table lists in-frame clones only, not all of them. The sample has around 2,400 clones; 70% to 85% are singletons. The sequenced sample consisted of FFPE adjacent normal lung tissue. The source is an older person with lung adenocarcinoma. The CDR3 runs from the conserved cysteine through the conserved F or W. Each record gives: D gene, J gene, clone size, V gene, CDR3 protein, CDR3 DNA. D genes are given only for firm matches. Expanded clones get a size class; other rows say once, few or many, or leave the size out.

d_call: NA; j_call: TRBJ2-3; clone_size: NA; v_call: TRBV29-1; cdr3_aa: CSVEGDTDTQYF; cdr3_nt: TGCAGCGTTGAAGGGGATACAGATACGCAGTATTTT
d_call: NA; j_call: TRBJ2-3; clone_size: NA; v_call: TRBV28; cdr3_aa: CASSLGQPTDTQYF; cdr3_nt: TGTGCCAGCAGTTTAGGGCAGCCCACAGATACGCAGTATTTT
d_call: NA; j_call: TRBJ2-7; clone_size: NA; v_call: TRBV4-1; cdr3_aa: CASSQQTSFEQYF; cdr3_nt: TGCGCCAGCAGCCAACAAACTAGTTTCGAGCAGTACTTC
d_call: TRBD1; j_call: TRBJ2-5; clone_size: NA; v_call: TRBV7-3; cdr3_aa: CASSLFGQGTSETQYF; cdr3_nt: TGTGCCAGCAGCTTATTCGGACAGGGGACGTCGGAGACCCAGTACTTC
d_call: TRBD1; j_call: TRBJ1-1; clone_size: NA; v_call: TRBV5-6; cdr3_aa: CASNQRGRGSFQNTEAFF; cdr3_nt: TGTGCCAGCAACCAACGCGGCAGGGGGTCGTTCCAGAACACTGAAGCTTTCTTT
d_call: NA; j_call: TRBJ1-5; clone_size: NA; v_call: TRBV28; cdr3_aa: CASSLWGQPQHF; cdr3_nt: TGTGCCAGCAGTTTATGGGGACAGCCCCAGCATTTT
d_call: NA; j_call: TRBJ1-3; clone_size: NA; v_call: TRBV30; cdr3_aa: CAWSLRTGNTIYF; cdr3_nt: TGTGCCTGGTCTCTAAGGACCGGAAACACCATATATTTT
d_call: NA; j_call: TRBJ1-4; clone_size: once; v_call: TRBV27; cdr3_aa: CASSPLDKGKKLFF; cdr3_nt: TGTGCCAGCAGTCCGCTAGACAAGGGGAAAAAACTGTTTTTT
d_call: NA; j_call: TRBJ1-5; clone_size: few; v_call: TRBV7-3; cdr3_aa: CASSFNQPQHF; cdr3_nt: TGTGCCAGCAGCTTTAATCAGCCCCAGCATTTT
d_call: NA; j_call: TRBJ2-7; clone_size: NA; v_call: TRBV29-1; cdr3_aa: CSVVPGVDEQYF; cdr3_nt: TGCAGCGTTGTACCGGGTGTGGACGAGCAGTACTTC
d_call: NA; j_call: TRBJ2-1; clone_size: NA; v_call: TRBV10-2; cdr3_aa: CASSPGGEQFF; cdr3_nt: TGCGCCAGCAGTCCTGGGGGTGAGCAGTTCTTC
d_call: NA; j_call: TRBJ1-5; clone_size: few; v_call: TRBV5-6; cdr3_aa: CASSSTPGTREPQHF; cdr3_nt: TGTGCCAGCAGCTCGACTCCCGGGACAAGGGAGCCCCAGCATTTT
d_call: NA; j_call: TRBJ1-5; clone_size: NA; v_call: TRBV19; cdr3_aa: CASSIDRGAWQPQHF; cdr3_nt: TGTGCCAGTAGTATAGATAGGGGGGCATGGCAGCCCCAGCATTTT
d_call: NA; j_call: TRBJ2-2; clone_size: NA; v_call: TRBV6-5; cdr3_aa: CASSYFTRSTGELFF; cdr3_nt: TGTGCCAGCAGTTACTTTACACGGTCCACCGGGGAGCTGTTTTTT
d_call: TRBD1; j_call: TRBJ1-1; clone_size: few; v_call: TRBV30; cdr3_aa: CAWSPTMRTGNTEAFF; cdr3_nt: TGTGCCTGGAGTCCAACAATGCGGACAGGGAACACTGAAGCTTTCTTT
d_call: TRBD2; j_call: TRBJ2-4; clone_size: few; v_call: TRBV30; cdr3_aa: CAWSPSTSGRGNIQYF; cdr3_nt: TGTGCCTGGTCCCCCTCGACTAGCGGGAGGGGAAACATTCAGTACTTC
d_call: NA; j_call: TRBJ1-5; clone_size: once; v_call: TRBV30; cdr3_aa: CAWSSTGGGWQPQHF; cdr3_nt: TGTGCCTGGAGTTCGACAGGCGGCGGTTGGCAGCCCCAGCATTTT
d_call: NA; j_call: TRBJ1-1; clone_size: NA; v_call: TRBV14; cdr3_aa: CASSQAETEAFF; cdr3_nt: TGTGCCAGCAGCCAAGCGGAGACTGAAGCTTTCTTT
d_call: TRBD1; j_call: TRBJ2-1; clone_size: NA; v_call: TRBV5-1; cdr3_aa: CASSLAGGRNSYNEQFF; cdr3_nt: TGCGCCAGCAGCTTAGCAGGGGGCCGAAACTCCTACAATGAGCAGTTCTTC
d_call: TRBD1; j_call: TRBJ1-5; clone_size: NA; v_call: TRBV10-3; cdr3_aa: CAISAGTGYHQPQHF; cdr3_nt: TGTGCCATCAGCGCCGGGACAGGTTATCATCAGCCCCAGCATTTT
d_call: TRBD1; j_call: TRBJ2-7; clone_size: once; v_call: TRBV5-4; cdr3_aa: CASSLGQGVWEQYF; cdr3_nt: TGTGCCAGCAGCTTGGGACAGGGGGTGTGGGAGCAGTACTTC
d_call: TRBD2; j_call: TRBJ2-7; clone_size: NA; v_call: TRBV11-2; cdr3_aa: CASSWTSGDYEQYF; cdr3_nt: TGTGCCAGCAGTTGGACTAGCGGGGACTACGAGCAGTACTTC
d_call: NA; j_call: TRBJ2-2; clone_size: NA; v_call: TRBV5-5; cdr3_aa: CASSLVPRPAAGITGELFF; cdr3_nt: TGTGCCAGCAGCTTGGTACCCCGACCGGCGGCAGGGATCACCGGGGAGCTGTTTTTT
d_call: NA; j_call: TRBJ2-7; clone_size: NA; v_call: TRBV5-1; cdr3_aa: CASSRMGDGNEQYF; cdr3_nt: TGCGCCAGCTCCCGTATGGGGGACGGCAACGAGCAGTACTTC
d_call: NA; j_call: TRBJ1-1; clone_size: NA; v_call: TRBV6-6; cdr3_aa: CASITQRKAFF; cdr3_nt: TGTGCCAGCATTACACAGAGAAAAGCTTTCTTT
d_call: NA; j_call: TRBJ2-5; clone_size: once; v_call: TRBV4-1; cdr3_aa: CASSRVGAETQYF; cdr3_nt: TGCGCCAGCAGCCGAGTGGGAGCGGAGACCCAGTACTTC
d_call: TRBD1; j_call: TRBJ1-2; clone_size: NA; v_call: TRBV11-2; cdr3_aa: CASSLGPGQLYGYTF; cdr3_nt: TGTGCCAGCAGCTTGGGACCGGGACAGCTCTATGGCTACACCTTC
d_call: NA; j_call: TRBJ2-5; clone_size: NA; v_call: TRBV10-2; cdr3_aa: CASSAPPSQETQYF; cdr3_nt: TGCGCCAGCAGTGCCCCCCCCTCTCAAGAGACCCAGTACTTC
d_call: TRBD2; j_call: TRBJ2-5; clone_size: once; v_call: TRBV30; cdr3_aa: CAWSPGTRREETQYF; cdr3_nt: TGTGCCTGGAGTCCCGGGACTAGGAGAGAAGAGACCCAGTACTTC
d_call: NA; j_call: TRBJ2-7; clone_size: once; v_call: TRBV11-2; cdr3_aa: CASSPAQAGAYEQYF; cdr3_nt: TGTGCCAGCAGCCCTGCACAGGCAGGCGCCTACGAGCAGTACTTC
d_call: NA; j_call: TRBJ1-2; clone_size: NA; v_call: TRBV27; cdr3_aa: CASSLRETNYGYTF; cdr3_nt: TGTGCCAGCAGTTTACGGGAGACCAACTATGGCTACACCTTC
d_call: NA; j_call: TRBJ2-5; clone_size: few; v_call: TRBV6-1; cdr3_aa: CASSESETQYF; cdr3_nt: TGTGCCAGCAGTGAGTCGGAGACCCAGTACTTC
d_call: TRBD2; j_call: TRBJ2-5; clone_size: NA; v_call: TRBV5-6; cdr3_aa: CASSLTGLAYLTETQYF; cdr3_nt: TGTGCCAGCAGCTTGACAGGACTAGCGTACCTTACGGAGACCCAGTACTTC
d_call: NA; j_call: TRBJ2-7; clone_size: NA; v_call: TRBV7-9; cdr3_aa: CASSFGGSSYEQYF; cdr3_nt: TGTGCCAGCAGCTTCGGAGGGAGCTCCTACGAGCAGTACTTC
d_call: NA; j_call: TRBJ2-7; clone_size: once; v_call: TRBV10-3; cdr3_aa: CAISAGLTTSYEQYF; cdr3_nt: TGTGCCATCAGCGCTGGCCTGACTACCAGCTACGAGCAGTACTTC
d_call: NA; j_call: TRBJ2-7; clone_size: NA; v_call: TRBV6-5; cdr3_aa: CASSYGGASYEQYF; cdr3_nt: TGTGCCAGCAGTTATGGGGGAGCCTCCTACGAGCAGTACTTC
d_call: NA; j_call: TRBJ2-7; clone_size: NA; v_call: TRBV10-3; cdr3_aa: CAISFGGGTYEQYF; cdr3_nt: TGTGCCATCAGCTTTGGAGGAGGGACCTACGAGCAGTACTTC
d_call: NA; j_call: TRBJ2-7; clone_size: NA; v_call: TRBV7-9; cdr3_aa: CASSLAYYEQYF; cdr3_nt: TGTGCCAGCAGCTTAGCGTATTACGAGCAGTACTTC
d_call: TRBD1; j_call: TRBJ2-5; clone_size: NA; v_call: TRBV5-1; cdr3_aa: CASSPGQGPAETQYF; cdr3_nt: TGCGCCAGCAGCCCGGGACAGGGACCGGCGGAGACCCAGTACTTC
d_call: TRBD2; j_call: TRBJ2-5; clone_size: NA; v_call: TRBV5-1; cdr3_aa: CASSPNAGGWGETQYF; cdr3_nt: TGCGCCAGCAGCCCGAATGCGGGAGGTTGGGGAGAGACCCAGTACTTC
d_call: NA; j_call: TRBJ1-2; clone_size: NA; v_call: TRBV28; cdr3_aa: CATQRGSGYGYTF; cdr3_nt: TGTGCCACCCAGAGGGGGTCGGGCTATGGCTACACCTTC
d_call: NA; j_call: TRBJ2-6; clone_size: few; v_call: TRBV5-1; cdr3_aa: CASSLEGFGANVLTF; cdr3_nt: TGCGCCAGCAGCTTGGAAGGGTTCGGGGCCAACGTCCTGACTTTC
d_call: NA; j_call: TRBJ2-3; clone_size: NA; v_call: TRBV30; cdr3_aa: CARGVGTDTQYF; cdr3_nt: TGTGCCCGAGGGGTGGGGACAGATACGCAGTATTTT
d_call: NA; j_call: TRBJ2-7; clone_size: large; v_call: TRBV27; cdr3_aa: CASSPTVLSSYEQYF; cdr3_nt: TGTGCCAGCAGTCCGACAGTCTTGAGCTCCTACGAGCAGTACTTC
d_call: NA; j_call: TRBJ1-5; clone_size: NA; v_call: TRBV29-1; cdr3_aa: CSPISEKGNQPQHF; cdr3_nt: TGCAGCCCCATAAGTGAGAAGGGAAATCAGCCCCAGCATTTT
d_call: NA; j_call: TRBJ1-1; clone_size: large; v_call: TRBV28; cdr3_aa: CASSPPRFRNTEAFF; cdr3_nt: TGTGCCAGCAGCCCCCCCCGGTTCAGAAACACTGAAGCTTTCTTT
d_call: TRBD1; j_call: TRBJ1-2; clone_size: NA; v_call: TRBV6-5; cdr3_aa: CASSPTQGGNYGYTF; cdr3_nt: TGTGCCAGCAGCCCTACTCAGGGGGGTAACTATGGCTACACCTTC
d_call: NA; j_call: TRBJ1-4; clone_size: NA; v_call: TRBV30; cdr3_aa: CAWRGMATNEKLFF; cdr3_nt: TGTGCCTGGAGGGGGATGGCAACTAATGAAAAACTGTTTTTT
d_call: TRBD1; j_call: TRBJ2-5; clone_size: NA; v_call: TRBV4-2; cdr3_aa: CASSQEQGGSETQYF; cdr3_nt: TGTGCCAGCAGCCAAGAGCAAGGGGGCAGCGAGACCCAGTACTTC
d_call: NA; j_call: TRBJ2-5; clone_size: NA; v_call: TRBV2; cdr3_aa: CASSEIETQYF; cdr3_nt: TGTGCCAGCAGTGAAATAGAGACCCAGTACTTC
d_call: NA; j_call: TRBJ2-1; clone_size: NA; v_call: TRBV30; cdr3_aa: CAWSPPSIRLNNEQFF; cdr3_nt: TGTGCCTGGAGTCCCCCCAGTATCCGCTTAAACAATGAGCAGTTCTTC
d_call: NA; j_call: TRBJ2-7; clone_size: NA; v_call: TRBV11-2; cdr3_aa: CASSLGAGSYEQYF; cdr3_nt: TGTGCCAGCAGCTTGGGGGCGGGGAGCTACGAGCAGTACTTC
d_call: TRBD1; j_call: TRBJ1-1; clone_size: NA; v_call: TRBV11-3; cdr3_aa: CASSLTTGTEAFF; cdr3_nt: TGTGCCAGCAGCCTCACGACAGGGACTGAAGCTTTCTTT